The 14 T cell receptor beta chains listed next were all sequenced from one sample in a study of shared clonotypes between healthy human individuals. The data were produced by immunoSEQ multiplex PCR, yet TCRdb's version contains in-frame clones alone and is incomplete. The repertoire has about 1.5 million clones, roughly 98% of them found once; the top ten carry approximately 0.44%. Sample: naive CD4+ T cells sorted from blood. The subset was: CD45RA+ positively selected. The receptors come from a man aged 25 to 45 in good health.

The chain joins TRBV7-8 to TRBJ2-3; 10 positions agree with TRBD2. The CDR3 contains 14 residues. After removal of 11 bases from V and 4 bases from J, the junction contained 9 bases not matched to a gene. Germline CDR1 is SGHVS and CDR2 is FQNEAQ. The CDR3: CAGSRAGGADTQYF. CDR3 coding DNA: TGTGCCGGAAGCCGAGCGGGAGGGGCAGATACGCAGTATTTT.

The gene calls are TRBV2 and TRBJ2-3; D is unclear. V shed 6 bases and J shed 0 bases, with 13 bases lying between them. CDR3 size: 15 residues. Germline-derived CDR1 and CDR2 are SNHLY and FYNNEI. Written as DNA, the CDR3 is TGTGCCAGCAGGGGCGTCCCCATCAGCACAGATACGCAGTATTTT. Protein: CASRGVPISTDTQYF.

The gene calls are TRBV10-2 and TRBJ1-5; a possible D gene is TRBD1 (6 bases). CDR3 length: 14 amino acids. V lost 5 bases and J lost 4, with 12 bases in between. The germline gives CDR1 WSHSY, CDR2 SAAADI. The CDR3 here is CASSPLGGNQPQHF. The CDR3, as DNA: TGCGCCAGCAGTCCTTTAGGGGGGAATCAGCCCCAGCATTTT.

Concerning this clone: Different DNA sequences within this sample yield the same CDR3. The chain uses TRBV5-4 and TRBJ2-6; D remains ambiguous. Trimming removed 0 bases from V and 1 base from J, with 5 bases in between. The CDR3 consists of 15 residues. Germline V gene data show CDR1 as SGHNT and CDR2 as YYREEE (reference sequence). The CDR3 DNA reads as TGTGCCAGCAGCTTGGTAGGTTCTGGGGCCAACGTCCTGACTTTC. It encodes CASSLVGSGANVLTF.

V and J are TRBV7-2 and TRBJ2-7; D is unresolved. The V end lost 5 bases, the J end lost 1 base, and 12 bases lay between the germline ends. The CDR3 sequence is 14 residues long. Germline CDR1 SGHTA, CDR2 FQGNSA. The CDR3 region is CASSPRKTSYEQYF. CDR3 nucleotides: TGTGCCAGCAGCCCCAGGAAAACGTCCTACGAGCAGTACTTC.

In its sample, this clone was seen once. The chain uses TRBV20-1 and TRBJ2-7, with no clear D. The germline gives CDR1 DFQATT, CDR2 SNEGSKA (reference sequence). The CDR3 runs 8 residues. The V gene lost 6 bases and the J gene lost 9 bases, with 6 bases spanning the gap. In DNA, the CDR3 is TGCAGTGCCCCGGGGCAGTACTTC. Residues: CSAPGQYF.

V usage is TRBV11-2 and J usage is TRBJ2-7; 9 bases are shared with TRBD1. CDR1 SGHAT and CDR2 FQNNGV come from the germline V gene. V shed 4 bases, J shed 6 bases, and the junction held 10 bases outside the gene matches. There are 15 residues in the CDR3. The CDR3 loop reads CASSSGNRGLFEQYF. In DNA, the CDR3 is TGTGCCAGCAGCTCTGGGAACAGGGGGCTATTCGAGCAGTACTTC.

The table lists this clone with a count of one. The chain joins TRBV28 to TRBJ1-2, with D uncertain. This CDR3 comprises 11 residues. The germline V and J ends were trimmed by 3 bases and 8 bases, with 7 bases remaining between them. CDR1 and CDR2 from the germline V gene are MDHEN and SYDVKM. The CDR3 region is CASSFIRGYTF. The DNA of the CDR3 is TGTGCCAGCAGTTTTATTAGGGGCTACACCTTC.

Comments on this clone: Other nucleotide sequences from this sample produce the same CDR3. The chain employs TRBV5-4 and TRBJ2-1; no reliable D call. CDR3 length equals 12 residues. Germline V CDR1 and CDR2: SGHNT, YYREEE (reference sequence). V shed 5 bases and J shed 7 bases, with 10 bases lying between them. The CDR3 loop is CASSLGPNEQFF. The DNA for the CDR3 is TGTGCCAGCAGTCTAGGGCCAAATGAGCAGTTCTTC.

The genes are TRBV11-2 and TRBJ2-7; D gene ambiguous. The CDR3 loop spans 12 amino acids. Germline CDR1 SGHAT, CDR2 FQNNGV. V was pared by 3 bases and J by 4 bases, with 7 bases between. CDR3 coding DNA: TGTGCCAGCAGCTTTCTGGGGTACGAGCAGTACTTC. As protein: CASSFLGYEQYF.

CDR3 loop: CASSFSGSEETQYF. The CDR3 region has the DNA TGCGCCAGCAGCTTCAGCGGGAGTGAAGAGACCCAGTACTTC. The rearrangement links TRBV5-1 to TRBJ2-5, with 8 bases identical to TRBD2. CDR3 length equals 14 residues. Germline CDR1 reads SGHRS; CDR2 reads YFSETQ. J gave up 3 bases and V 2 bases, and 3 bases lay outside the gene matches.

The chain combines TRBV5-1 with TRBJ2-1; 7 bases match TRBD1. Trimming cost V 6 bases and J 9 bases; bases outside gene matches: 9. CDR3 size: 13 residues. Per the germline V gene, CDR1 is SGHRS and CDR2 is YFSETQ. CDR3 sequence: CASNIQGMGEQFF. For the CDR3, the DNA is TGCGCCAGCAACATACAGGGGATGGGTGAGCAGTTCTTC.

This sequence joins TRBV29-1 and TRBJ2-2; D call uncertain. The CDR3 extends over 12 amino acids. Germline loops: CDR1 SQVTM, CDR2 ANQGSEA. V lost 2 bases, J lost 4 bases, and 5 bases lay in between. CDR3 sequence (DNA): TGCAGCGTTGAAAGCTTCACCGGGGAGCTGTTTTTT. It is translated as CSVESFTGELFF.

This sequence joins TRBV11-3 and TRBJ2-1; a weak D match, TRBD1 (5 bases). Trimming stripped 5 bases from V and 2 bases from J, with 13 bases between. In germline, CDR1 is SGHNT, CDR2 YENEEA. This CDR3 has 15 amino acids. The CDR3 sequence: CASSPGHGAYNEQFF. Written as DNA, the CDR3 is TGTGCCAGCAGCCCTGGACACGGAGCCTACAATGAGCAGTTCTTC. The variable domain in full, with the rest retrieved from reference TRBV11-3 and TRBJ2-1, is EAGVVQSPRYKIIEKKQPVAFWCNPISGHNTLYWYLQNLGQGPELLIRYENEEAVDDSQLPKDRFSAERLKGVDSTLKIQPAELGDSAVYLCASSPGHGAYNEQFFGPGTRLTVL.